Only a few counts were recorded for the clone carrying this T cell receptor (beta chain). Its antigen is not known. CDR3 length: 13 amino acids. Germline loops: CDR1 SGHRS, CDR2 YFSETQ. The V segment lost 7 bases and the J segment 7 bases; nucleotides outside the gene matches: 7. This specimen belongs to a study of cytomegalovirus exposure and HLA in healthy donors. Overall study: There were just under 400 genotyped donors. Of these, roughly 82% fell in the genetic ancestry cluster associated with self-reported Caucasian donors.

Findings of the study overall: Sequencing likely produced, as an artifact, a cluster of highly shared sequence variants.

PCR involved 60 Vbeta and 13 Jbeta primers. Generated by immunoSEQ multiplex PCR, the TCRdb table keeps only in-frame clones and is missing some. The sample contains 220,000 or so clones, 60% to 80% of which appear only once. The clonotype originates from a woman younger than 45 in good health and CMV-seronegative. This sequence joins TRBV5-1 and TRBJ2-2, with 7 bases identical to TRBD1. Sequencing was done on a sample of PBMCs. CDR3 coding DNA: TGCGCCAGCGAGACAGGGTTCGGCGGGGAGCTGTTTTTT. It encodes CASETGFGGELFF.